This entry is about one T cell receptor beta chain. With V trimmed by 0 bases and J by 7 bases, 2 bases remained unmatched. In germline, CDR1 is SGHAT, CDR2 FQNNGV. The CDR3 contains 13 residues. This sample is part of a study of PD-L1 blockade in urothelial cancer. Profiled with immunoSEQ multiplex PCR; TCRdb holds only in-frame clones, not every one. The table records 75,000 to 90,000 clones, over 80% of them present only once. This chain uses TRBV11-2 with TRBJ1-1, with 7 bases aligning to TRBD1. The TCR was taken from a man between 65 and 79 years old with urothelial cancer. The sample in question was PBMCs, obtained around atezolizumab (anti-PD-L1) treatment. The CDR3 nucleotides are TGTGCCAGCAGCTTAGAATGGGACAGTGAAGCTTTCTTT. Its protein is CASSLEWDSEAFF.